This entry lists 7 T cell receptor beta chains sequenced from one sample in a study of blood T cell repertoires in COVID-19. Measured with immunoSEQ multiplex PCR; TCRdb has only the in-frame clones, and not every one. The data contain 110,000 to 150,000 clones, 78% of them singletons. The material sequenced was PBMCs or T cells enriched from blood (not recorded which). These receptors were collected from a woman aged 45-65 years who had recovered from COVID-19.

The rearrangement joins TRBV28 to TRBJ1-3; 8 bases align to TRBD1. Per the germline V gene, CDR1 is MDHEN and CDR2 is SYDVKM. After removal of 5 bases from V and 0 bases from J, the junction contained 15 bases not matched to a gene. The CDR3 extends over 19 amino acids. The CDR3 sequence is CASSPRFRGPRSSGNTIYF. The CDR3 DNA reads as TGTGCCAGCAGTCCCCGTTTCAGGGGGCCCCGGAGCTCTGGAAACACCATATATTTT.

This clone appeared a few times. V usage is TRBV18 and J usage is TRBJ1-2; D remains ambiguous. Germline assignment: CDR1 KGHSH and CDR2 LQKENI. Trimming took 3 bases from V and 7 from J, leaving 15 bases between them. CDR3 length: 14 residues. CDR3 sequence reads: CASSPQTRSPGYTF. The CDR3, as DNA: TGTGCCAGCTCACCCCAAACGCGTTCACCTGGCTACACCTTC.

This chain connects TRBV28 to TRBJ2-7; 8 positions match TRBD1. V lost 7 bases and J lost 7; bases outside the gene matches: 9. The CDR3 sequence is 13 residues long. Germline loops: CDR1 MDHEN, CDR2 SYDVKM. The CDR3 here is CASTRDRFEEQYV. The CDR3 DNA sequence: TGTGCCAGCACCCGGGACAGGTTCGAGGAGCAGTACGTC.

The rearrangement uses TRBV10-3 and TRBJ1-6; 7 positions agree with TRBD1. Germline CDR1 reads ENHRY; CDR2 reads SYGVKD. The CDR3 loop spans 15 amino acids. V lost 10 bases to trimming and J lost 5 bases; unmatched junction nucleotides: 11. The CDR3 loop is CASNTGVWDNSPLHF. CDR3 nucleotide sequence: TGTGCCAGCAACACAGGGGTCTGGGATAATTCACCCCTCCACTTT.

The chain has TRBV19 and TRBJ1-6; D not resolved. CDR3 size: 14 residues. Germline V lookup: CDR1 LNHDA, CDR2 SQIVND (reference sequence). Trimming left V 1 base short and J 10 bases short, with 11 bases between. CDR3 in amino acids: CASSIGGVVSPLHF. The CDR3 DNA follows: TGTGCCAGTAGTATAGGCGGGGTGGTGTCACCCCTCCACTTT.

There are a few counts of this clone. The gene calls are TRBV24-1 and TRBJ2-7; no firm D call. The CDR3 length is 13 residues. Germline V gene data show CDR1 as KGHDR and CDR2 as SFDVKD. Between the trimmed V and J ends, which lost 4 bases and 7 bases, there was a span of 13 bases. CDR3 sequence reads: CATSDPPAEEQYF. CDR3 DNA sequence: TGTGCCACCAGTGACCCCCCGGCGGAAGAGCAGTACTTC.

The chain employs TRBV5-1 and TRBJ1-1; D might be TRBD1 (5 bases). V was trimmed by 0 bases and J by 3 bases, leaving 9 bases between them. The CDR3 spans 14 residues. Germline loops: CDR1 SGHRS, CDR2 YFSETQ. The CDR3 coding sequence is TGCGCCAGCAGCTTGGAAAGGGGTGACACTGAAGCTTTCTTT. Protein sequence: CASSLERGDTEAFF.